These 16 T cell receptor beta chains share one sample of origin, sequenced in a study of OX40 agonist ivuxolimab in advanced cancers. The method was immunoSEQ multiplex PCR; TCRdb's version includes in-frame clones alone and lacks a portion of them. The top ten clones hold about 0.8% of a sample with 65,000 to 100,000 clones, around 90% of them seen once. Sequences were derived from CD4+ or CD8+ T cells sorted from blood, sampled in a trial of the OX40 agonist ivuxolimab. These receptors all stem from an adult with an advanced solid tumor such as melanoma, head and neck, liver or kidney cancer.

As DNA, the CDR3 is TGTGCCAGCAGTCCCCGACAGGGGGCCCCCTACGAGCAGTACTTC. Protein sequence: CASSPRQGAPYEQYF. The chain links TRBV6-1 to TRBJ2-7, with TRBD1 matching 10 bases. Germline loops: CDR1 MNHNS, CDR2 SASEGT. Trimming cost V 5 bases and J 2 bases; bases outside gene matches: 6. CDR3 length: 15 residues.

The rearrangement joins TRBV5-1 to TRBJ2-7; 10 nucleotides agree with TRBD2. The length of the CDR3 is 15 residues. From germline, CDR1 is SGHRS and CDR2 YFSETQ. With 4 bases clipped from V and 0 bases from J, the junction kept 4 bases outside the gene matches. The CDR3 loop is CASSAGLATSYEQYF. The CDR3 coding sequence is TGCGCCAGCAGCGCGGGACTAGCGACCTCCTACGAGCAGTACTTC.

The genes are TRBV7-2 and TRBJ2-4, with D unclear. Germline V gives CDR1 SGHTA, CDR2 FQGNSA. With 1 base removed from V and 0 bases from J, the gap between germline ends came to 4 bases. The CDR3 sequence is 14 residues long. CDR3 sequence reads: CASSLVVAKNIQYF. CDR3 nucleotide sequence: TGTGCCAGCAGCTTAGTGGTAGCCAAAAACATTCAGTACTTC.

The gene calls are TRBV6-5 and TRBJ2-1; 8 positions agree with TRBD2. V lost 7 bases, J lost 8 bases, and 7 bases stayed unmatched. Germline V gives CDR1 MNHEY, CDR2 SVGAGI. The CDR3 totals 13 residues. Written as DNA, the CDR3 is TGTGCCAGCACCCAGGGCGGGGGGCATGAGCAGTTCTTC. This sequence encodes CASTQGGGHEQFF.

The rearrangement links TRBV7-9 to TRBJ2-5; 8 nucleotides agree with TRBD2. The CDR3 extends over 14 amino acids. The V segment lost 5 bases and the J segment 2 bases; nucleotides outside the gene matches: 4. Germline V gene sequence: CDR1 SEHNR, CDR2 FQNEAQ (reference sequence). The CDR3 DNA follows: TGTGCCAGCAGCGTAACTAGCGGTCAAGAGACCCAGTACTTC. This codes for CASSVTSGQETQYF.

The gene calls are TRBV7-8 and TRBJ2-2; D tentatively fits TRBD1 or TRBD2 (5 bases each). Per germline, CDR1 SGHVS and CDR2 FQNEAQ. CDR3 length equals 15 residues. V was clipped by 3 bases and J by 9 bases, with 17 bases between them. CDR3 loop: CASSLARGRDRELFF. The CDR3 DNA sequence: TGTGCCAGCAGCTTGGCTAGGGGCCGGGACCGGGAGCTGTTTTTT.

This clone turned up a few times. The rearrangement joins TRBV7-6 to TRBJ1-5, with TRBD1 as a possible D gene (5 bases). CDR1 and CDR2 (germline): SGHVS, FNYEAQ. V was clipped by 1 base and J by 1 base, with 5 bases between them. This CDR3 has 14 residues. CDR3 in amino acids: CASSLGQSNQPQHF. As DNA, the CDR3 is TGTGCCAGCAGCTTAGGACAGAGCAATCAGCCCCAGCATTTT. The full variable domain, rest sourced from reference TRBV7-6 and TRBJ1-5, is GAGVSQSPRYKVTKRGQDVALRCDPISGHVSLYWYRQALGQGPEFLTYFNYEAQQDKSGLPNDRFSAERPEGSISTLTIQRTEQRDSAMYRCASSLGQSNQPQHFGDGTRLSIL.

This sequence joins TRBV6-4 and TRBJ2-6, with D tentatively TRBD1 (5 bases). Germline CDR1 reads MRHNA; CDR2 reads SNTAGT. V shed 4 bases and J shed 1 base, with 11 bases lying between them. There are 16 residues in the CDR3. The chain's CDR3 is CASSASPGSGANVLTF. For the CDR3, the DNA is TGTGCCAGCAGTGCCTCCCCAGGGTCTGGGGCCAACGTCCTGACTTTC.

This chain connects TRBV4-3 to TRBJ2-5, with D perhaps matching TRBD1 or TRBD2 (5 bases each). The CDR3 is made up of 13 amino acids. Between the trimmed V and J ends, which lost 4 bases and 9 bases, there was a span of 15 bases. Germline CDR1 reads LGHNA; CDR2 reads YSLEER. In DNA form, the CDR3 reads TGCGCCAGCAGCCTAGCCGGGACCGGGGCCCAGTACTTC. Translated: CASSLAGTGAQYF.

This chain uses TRBV6-1 with TRBJ2-4; the match to TRBD2 covers 11 bases. This CDR3 region has 15 residues. With V trimmed by 11 bases and J by 1 base, 7 bases remained unmatched. Germline loops: CDR1 MNHNS, CDR2 SASEGT. The CDR3 region is CAAASGRPAKNIQYF. The DNA for the CDR3 is TGTGCCGCGGCTAGCGGGAGGCCGGCCAAAAACATTCAGTACTTC.

The chain combines TRBV10-3 with TRBJ2-2; maybe TRBD1 (5 bases). The CDR3 consists of 15 residues. CDR1 and CDR2 (germline): ENHRY, SYGVKD. V lost 0 bases, J lost 4 bases, and 9 bases lay in between. The CDR3 loop is CAISESGVGTGELFF. The CDR3, as DNA: TGTGCCATCAGTGAGTCAGGGGTTGGCACCGGGGAGCTGTTTTTT.

The chain has TRBV5-8 and TRBJ1-4; D is perhaps TRBD1 (5 bases). The V end lost 0 bases, the J end lost 2 bases, and 8 bases lay between the germline ends. Germline values: CDR1 SGHTS, CDR2 YDEGEE. This CDR3 region has 15 residues. The CDR3 sequence is CASSLVRGTNEKLFF. The CDR3 nucleotides are TGTGCCAGCAGCTTGGTTCGGGGGACTAATGAAAAACTGTTTTTT.

The chain has TRBV7-3 and TRBJ2-2, with TRBD2 matching over 7 bases. The J segment lost 0 bases and the V segment lost 4 bases, leaving 5 bases of the junction unmatched. CDR1 SGHTA and CDR2 FQGTGA come from the germline V gene. The CDR3 is 16 residues long. This chain's CDR3 is CASSSASGTNTGELFF. The CDR3 nucleotides read TGTGCCAGCAGCTCCGCCAGCGGGACGAACACCGGGGAGCTGTTTTTT.

The V call is TRBV5-1, the J call TRBJ2-5; either TRBD1 or TRBD2 may supply D (5 bases each). With 0 bases removed from V and 7 bases from J, the gap between germline ends came to 10 bases. Germline V gives CDR1 SGHRS, CDR2 YFSETQ. This CDR3 comprises 13 residues. The CDR3 region has the DNA TGCGCCAGCAGCTTGGTGGGGGAAGGGACCCAGTACTTC. Amino acid sequence: CASSLVGEGTQYF.

The chain recombines TRBV11-3 with TRBJ2-7, with D perhaps TRBD1 (6 bases). Germline CDR1 and CDR2: SGHNT and YENEEA. The V gene lost 5 bases and the J gene lost 2 bases, with 16 bases spanning the gap. The CDR3 length is 15 residues. In DNA form, the CDR3 reads TGTGCCAGCAGCCAAAATACAGGGACCCCCTACGAGCAGTACTTC. It encodes CASSQNTGTPYEQYF.

The chain is built from TRBV11-3 and TRBJ1-1; D is undetermined. This CDR3 region has 15 residues. The germline V gene encodes CDR1 SGHNT and CDR2 YENEEA. Between the trimmed V and J ends, which lost 1 base and 1 base, there was a span of 10 bases. CDR3 protein: CASSLGGPGNTEAFF. The DNA for the CDR3 is TGTGCCAGCAGCTTAGGGGGTCCTGGGAACACTGAAGCTTTCTTT.